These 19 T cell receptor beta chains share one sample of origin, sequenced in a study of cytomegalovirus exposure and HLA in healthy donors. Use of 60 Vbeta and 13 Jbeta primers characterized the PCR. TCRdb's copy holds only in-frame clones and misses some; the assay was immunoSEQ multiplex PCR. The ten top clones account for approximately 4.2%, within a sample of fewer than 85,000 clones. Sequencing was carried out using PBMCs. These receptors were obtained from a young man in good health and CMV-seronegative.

As DNA, the CDR3 is TGTGCCAGTAGTCTCTTTAGCGGAGCCTCCTACAATGAGCAGTTCTTC. Its translation is CASSLFSGASYNEQFF. The chain joins TRBV19 to TRBJ2-1, with D maybe TRBD2 (6 bases). V was cut by 5 bases and J by 0 bases, with 14 bases left in between. The CDR3 is 16 residues long. The V gene's germline CDR1 is LNHDA and CDR2 SQIVND (reference sequence).

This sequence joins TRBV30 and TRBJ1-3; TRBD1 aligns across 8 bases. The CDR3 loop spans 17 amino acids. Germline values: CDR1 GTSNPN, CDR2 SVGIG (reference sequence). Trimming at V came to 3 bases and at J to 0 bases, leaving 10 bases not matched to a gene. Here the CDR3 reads CAWRRRQGLSSGNTIYF. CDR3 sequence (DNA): TGTGCCTGGAGGAGGCGACAGGGGCTTAGCTCTGGAAACACCATATATTTT.

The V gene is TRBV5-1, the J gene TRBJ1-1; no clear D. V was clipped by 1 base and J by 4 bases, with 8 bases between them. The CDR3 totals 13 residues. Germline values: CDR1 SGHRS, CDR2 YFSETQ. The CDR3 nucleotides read TGCGCCAGCAGCTTGCAACCCGGCACTGAAGCTTTCTTT. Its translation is CASSLQPGTEAFF.

The DNA for the CDR3 is TGTGCCAGCTCACCGACTCTCATAGGTACGCAGTATTTT. It yields the protein CASSPTLIGTQYF. The chain combines TRBV18 with TRBJ2-3; D gene unclear. V was clipped by 3 bases and J by 8 bases, with 12 bases between them. The germline gives CDR1 KGHSH, CDR2 LQKENI. CDR3 size: 13 residues.

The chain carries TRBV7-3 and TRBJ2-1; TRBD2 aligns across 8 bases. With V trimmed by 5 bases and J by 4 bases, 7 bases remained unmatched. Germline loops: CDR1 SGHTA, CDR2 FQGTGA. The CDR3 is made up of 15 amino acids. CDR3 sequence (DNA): TGTGCCAGCAGCCCCACTAGCGGAGATTACAATGAGCAGTTCTTC. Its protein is CASSPTSGDYNEQFF.

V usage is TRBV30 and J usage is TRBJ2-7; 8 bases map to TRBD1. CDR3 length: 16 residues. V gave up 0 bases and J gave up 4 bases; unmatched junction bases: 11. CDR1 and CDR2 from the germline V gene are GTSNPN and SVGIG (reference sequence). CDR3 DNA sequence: TGTGCCTGGAGTGTACTCCGGACAGGGCTGAAGTACGAGCAGTACTTC. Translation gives CAWSVLRTGLKYEQYF.

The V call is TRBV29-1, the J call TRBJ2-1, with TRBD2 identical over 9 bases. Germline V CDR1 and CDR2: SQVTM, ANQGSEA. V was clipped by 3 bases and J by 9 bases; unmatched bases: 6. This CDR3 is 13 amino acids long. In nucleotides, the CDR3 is TGCAGCGTTGAGCTAGGACTAGCGATTGAGCAGTTCTTC. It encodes CSVELGLAIEQFF.

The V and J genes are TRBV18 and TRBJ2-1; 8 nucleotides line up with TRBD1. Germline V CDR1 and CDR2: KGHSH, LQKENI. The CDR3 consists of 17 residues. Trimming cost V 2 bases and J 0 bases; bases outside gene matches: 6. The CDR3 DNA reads TGTGCCAGCTCACCATACCTTGGACAGGGCTCCTACAATGAGCAGTTCTTC. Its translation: CASSPYLGQGSYNEQFF. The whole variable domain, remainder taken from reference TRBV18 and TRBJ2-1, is NAGVMQNPRHLVRRRGQEARLRCSPMKGHSHVYWYRQLPEEGLKFMVYLQKENIIDESGMPKERFSAEFPKEGPSILRIQQVVRGDSAAYFCASSPYLGQGSYNEQFFGPGTRLTVL.

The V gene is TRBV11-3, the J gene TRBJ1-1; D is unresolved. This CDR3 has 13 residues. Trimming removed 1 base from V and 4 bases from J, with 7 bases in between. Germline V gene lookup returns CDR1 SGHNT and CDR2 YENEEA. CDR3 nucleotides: TGTGCCAGCAGCTTAGCGGCGGGCACTGAAGCTTTCTTT. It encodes CASSLAAGTEAFF.

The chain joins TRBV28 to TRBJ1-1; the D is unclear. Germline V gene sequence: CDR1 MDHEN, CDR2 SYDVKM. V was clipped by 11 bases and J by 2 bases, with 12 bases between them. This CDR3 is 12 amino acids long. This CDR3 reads CAAVGANTEAFF. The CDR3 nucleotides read TGTGCCGCCGTCGGAGCAAACACTGAAGCTTTCTTT.

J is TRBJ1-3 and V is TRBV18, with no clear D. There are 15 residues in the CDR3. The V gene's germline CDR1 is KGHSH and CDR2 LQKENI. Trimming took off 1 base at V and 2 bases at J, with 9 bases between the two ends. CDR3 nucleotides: TGTGCCAGCTCACCACAAACAGTTCCTGGAAACACCATATATTTT. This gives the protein CASSPQTVPGNTIYF.

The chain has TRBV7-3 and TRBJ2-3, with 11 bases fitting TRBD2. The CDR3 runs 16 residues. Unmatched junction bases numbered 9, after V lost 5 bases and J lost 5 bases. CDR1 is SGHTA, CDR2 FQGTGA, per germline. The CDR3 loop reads CASSPYPGTSGDTQYF. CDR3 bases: TGTGCCAGCAGCCCATATCCCGGGACTAGCGGAGATACGCAGTATTTT.

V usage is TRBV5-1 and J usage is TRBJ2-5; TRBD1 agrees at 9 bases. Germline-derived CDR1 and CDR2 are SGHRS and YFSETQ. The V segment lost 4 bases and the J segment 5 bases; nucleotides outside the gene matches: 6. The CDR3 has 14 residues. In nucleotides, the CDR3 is TGCGCCAGCAGCCCGGACAGGGGAGGCGAGACCCAGTACTTC. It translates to CASSPDRGGETQYF.

CDR3 DNA: TGTGCCAGCAGCGTCTCCCCAGACAGGGGGAATGAAAAACTGTTTTTT. This translates into CASSVSPDRGNEKLFF. The rearrangement links TRBV9 to TRBJ1-4, with 9 positions matching TRBD1. V lost 2 bases, J lost 5 bases, and 7 bases stayed unmatched. This CDR3 has 16 amino acids. Looked up from germline, CDR1 is SGDLS and CDR2 is YYNGEE.

Written as DNA, the CDR3 is TGTGCCAGCAGTTTAGGGGGGACAACTAATGAAAAACTGTTTTTT. Translated: CASSLGGTTNEKLFF. The V and J genes are TRBV28 and TRBJ1-4, with D tentatively TRBD1 (5 bases). The CDR3 has 15 residues. Germline V gene data show CDR1 as MDHEN and CDR2 as SYDVKM. Trimming pared 2 bases from V and 0 bases from J, leaving 7 bases between.

In DNA form, the CDR3 reads TGTGCCAGCAGCGGCTGGACAGGGGGCAACTATGGCTACACCTTC. This encodes CASSGWTGGNYGYTF. The chain combines TRBV9 with TRBJ1-2; 11 positions agree with TRBD1. V was pared by 3 bases and J by 2 bases, with 3 bases of the junction left unmatched. CDR3 length: 15 residues. Germline loops: CDR1 SGDLS, CDR2 YYNGEE.

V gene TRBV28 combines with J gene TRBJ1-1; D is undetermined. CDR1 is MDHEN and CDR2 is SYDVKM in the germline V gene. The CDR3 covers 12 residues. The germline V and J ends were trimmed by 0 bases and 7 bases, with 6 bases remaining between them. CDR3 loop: CASSLWADEAFF. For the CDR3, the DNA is TGTGCCAGCAGTTTATGGGCGGATGAAGCTTTCTTT. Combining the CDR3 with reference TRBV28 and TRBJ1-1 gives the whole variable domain DVKVTQSSRYLVKRTGEKVFLECVQDMDHENMFWYRQDPGLGLRLIYFSYDVKMKEKGDIPEGYSVSREKKERFSLILESASTNQTSMYLCASSLWADEAFFGQGTRLTVV.

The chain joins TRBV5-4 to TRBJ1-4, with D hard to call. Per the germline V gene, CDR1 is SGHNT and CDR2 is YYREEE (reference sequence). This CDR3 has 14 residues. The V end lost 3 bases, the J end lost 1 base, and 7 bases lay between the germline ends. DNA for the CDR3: TGTGCCAGCAGCTCCTGGCAAACTAATGAAAAACTGTTTTTT. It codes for CASSSWQTNEKLFF.

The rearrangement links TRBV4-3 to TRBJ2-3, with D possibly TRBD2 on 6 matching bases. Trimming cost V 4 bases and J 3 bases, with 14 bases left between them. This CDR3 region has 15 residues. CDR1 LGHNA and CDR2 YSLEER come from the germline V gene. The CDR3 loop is CASSRLGARTDTQYF. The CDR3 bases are TGCGCCAGCAGCCGACTAGGAGCGAGGACAGATACGCAGTATTTT.